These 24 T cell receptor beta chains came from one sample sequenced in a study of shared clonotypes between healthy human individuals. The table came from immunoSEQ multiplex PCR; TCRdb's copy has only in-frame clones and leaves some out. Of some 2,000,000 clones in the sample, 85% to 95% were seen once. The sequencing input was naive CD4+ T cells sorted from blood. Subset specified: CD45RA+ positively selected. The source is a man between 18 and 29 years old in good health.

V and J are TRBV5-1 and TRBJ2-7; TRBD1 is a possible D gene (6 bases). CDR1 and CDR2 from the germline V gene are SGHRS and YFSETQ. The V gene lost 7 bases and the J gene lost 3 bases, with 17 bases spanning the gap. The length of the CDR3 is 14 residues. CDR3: CASCRDMTLYEQYF. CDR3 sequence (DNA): TGCGCCAGCTGCAGGGACATGACCCTCTACGAGCAGTACTTC.

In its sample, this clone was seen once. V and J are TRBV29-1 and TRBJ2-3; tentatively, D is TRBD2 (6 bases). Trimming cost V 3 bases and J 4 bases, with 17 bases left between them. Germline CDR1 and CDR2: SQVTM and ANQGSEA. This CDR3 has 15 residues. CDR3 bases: TGCAGCGTTGAGGCGGTCCGGGGGTCCGCAGATACGCAGTATTTT. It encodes CSVEAVRGSADTQYF.

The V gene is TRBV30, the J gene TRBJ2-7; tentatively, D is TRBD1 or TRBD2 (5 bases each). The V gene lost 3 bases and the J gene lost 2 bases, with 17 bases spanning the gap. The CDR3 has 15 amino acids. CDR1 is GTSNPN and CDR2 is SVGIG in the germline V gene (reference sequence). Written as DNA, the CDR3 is TGTGCCTGGAGCGCGCTAGGGACCGTAGCCTACGAGCAGTACTTC. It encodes CAWSALGTVAYEQYF.

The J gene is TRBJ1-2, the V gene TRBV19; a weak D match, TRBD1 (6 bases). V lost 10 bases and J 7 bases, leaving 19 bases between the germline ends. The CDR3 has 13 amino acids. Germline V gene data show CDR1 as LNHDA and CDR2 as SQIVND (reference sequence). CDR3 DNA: TGTGCCACCAAATCGCGCCAGGGGTTTGGCTACACCTTC. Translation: CATKSRQGFGYTF. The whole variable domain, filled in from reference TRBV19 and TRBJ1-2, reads DGGITQSPKYLFRKEGQNVTLSCEQNLNHDAMYWYRQDPGQGLRLIYYSQIVNDFQKGDIAEGYSVSREKKESFPLTVTSAQKNPTAFYLCATKSRQGFGYTFGSGTRLTVV.

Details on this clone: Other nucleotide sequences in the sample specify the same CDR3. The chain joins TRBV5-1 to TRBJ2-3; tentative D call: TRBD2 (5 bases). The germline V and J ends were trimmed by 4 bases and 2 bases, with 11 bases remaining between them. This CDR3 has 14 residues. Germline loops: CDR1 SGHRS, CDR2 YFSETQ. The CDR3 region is CASSPGLSTDTQYF. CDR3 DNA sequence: TGCGCCAGCAGCCCTGGACTGTCCACAGATACGCAGTATTTT.

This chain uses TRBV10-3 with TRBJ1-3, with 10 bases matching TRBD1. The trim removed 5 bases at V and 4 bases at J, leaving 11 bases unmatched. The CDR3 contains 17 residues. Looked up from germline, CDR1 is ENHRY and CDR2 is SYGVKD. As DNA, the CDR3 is TGTGCCATCAGTAGAACCGCCGGGACAGGGGTGGGAAACACCATATATTTT. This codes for CAISRTAGTGVGNTIYF.

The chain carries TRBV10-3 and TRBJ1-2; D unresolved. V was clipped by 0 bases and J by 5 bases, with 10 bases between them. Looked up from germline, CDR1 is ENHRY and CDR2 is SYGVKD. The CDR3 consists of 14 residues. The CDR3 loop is CAISESASTYGYTF. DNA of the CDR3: TGTGCCATCAGTGAGTCCGCGAGTACATATGGCTACACCTTC.

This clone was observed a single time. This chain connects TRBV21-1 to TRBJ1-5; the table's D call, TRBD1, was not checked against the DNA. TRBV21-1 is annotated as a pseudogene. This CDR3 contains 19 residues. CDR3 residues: CASSNARPDRGQKYQPQHF. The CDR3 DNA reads TGTGCCAGCAGCAACGCCAGGCCGGACAGGGGGCAGAAATATCAGCCCCAGCATTTT.

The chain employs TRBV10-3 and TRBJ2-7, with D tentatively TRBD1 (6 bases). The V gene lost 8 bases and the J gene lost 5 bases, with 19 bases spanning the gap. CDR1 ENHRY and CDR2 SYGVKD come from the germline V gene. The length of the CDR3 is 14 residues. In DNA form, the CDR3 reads TGTGCCATCTCCTACGGCGGACAGTTAAACGAGCAGTACTTC. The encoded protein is CAISYGGQLNEQYF.

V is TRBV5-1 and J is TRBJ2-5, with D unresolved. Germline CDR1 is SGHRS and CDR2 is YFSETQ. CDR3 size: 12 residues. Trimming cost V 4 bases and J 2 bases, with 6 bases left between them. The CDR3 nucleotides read TGCGCCAGCAGCAGGTCGCAAGAGACCCAGTACTTC. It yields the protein CASSRSQETQYF.

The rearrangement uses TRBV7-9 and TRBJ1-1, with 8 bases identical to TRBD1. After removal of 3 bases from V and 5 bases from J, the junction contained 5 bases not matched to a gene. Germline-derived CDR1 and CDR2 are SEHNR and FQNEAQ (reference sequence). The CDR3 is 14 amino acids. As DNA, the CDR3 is TGTGCCAGCAGCTTTGGACAGGGAGAGACTGAAGCTTTCTTT. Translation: CASSFGQGETEAFF.

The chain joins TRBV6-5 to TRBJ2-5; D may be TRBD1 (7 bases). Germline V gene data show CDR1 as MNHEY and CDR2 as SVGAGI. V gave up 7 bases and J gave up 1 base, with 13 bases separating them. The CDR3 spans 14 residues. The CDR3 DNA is TGTGCCAGCAAAGGGGGGACAGTCCAAGAGACCCAGTACTTC. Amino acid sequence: CASKGGTVQETQYF.

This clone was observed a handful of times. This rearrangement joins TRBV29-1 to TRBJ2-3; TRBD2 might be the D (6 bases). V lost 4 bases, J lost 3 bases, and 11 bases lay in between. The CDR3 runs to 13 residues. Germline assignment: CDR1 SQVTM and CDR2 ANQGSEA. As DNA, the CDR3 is TGCAGCGTTGTCGGGGGAAAAACAGATACGCAGTATTTT. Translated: CSVVGGKTDTQYF.

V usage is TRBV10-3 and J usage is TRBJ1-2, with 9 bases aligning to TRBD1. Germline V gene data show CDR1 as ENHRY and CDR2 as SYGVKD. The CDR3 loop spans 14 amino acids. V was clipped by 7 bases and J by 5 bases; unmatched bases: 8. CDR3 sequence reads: CAIIKQGARYGYTF. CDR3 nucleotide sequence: TGTGCCATCATTAAACAGGGGGCACGTTATGGCTACACCTTC.

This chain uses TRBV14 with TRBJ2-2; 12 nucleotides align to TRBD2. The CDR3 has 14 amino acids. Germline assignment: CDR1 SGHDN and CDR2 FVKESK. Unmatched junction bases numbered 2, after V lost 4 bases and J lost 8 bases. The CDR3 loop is CASSPGLAGGELFF. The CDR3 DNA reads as TGTGCCAGCAGCCCCGGACTAGCGGGAGGGGAGCTGTTTTTT.

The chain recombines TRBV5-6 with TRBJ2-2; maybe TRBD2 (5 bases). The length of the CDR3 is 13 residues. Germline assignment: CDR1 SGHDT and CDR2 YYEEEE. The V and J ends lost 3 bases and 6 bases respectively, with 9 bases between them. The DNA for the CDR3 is TGTGCCAGCAGCTCGCGGCGGGCCGGGGAGCTGTTTTTT. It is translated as CASSSRRAGELFF.

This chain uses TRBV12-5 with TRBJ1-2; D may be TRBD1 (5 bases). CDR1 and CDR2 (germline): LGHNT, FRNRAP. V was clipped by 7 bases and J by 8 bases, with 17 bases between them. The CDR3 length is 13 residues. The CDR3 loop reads CASAIGTSYGYTF. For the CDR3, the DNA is TGTGCTAGTGCCATCGGGACGTCCTACGGCTACACCTTC.

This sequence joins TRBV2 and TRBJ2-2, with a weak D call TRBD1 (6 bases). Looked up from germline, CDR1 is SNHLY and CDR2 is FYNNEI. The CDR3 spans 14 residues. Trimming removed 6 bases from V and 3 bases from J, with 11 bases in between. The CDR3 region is CASSPDRYTGELFF. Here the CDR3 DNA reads TGTGCCAGCAGCCCCGACAGGTACACCGGGGAGCTGTTTTTT.

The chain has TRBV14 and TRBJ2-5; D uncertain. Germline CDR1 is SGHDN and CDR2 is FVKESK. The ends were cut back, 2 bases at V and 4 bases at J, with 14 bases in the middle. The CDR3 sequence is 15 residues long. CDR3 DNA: TGTGCCAGCAGCCAAAGGATTTCGGTACGAGAGACCCAGTACTTC. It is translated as CASSQRISVRETQYF.

The chain's CDR3 is CAISTGQSSYEQYF. CDR3 bases: TGTGCCATCAGCACGGGACAGAGCTCCTACGAGCAGTACTTC. The chain combines TRBV10-3 with TRBJ2-7; TRBD1 aligns across 7 bases. V was pared by 6 bases and J by 0 bases, with 5 bases of the junction left unmatched. This CDR3 is 14 amino acids long. The germline gives CDR1 ENHRY, CDR2 SYGVKD.

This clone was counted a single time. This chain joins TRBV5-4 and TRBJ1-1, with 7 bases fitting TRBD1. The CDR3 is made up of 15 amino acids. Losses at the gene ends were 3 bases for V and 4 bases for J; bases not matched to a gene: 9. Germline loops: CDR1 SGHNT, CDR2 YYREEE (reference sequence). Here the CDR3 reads CASSSRDRRFTEAFF. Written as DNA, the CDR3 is TGTGCCAGCAGCTCCCGGGACAGAAGATTCACTGAAGCTTTCTTT.

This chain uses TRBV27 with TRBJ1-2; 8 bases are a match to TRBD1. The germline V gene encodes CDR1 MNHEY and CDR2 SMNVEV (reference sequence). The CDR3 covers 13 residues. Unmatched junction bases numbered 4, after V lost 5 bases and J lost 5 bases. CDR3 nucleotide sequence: TGTGCCAGCAGTGTCACAGGGGGATATGGCTACACCTTC. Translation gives CASSVTGGYGYTF.

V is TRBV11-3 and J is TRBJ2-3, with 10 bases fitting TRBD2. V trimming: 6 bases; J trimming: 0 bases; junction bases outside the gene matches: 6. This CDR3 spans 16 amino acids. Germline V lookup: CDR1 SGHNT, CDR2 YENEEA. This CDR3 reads CASSRTSGSSTDTQYF. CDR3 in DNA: TGTGCCAGCAGTCGGACTAGCGGTTCAAGCACAGATACGCAGTATTTT.

CDR3 coding DNA: TGTGCCAGCAGTAAAAAGGGGGATTTGTACTACGAGCAGTACTTC. As protein: CASSKKGDLYYEQYF. The genes are TRBV6-5 and TRBJ2-7; perhaps TRBD1 as D (6 bases). This CDR3 comprises 15 residues. The ends were cut back, 5 bases at V and 3 bases at J, with 17 bases in the middle. Germline CDR1 and CDR2: MNHEY and SVGAGI.